These 32 T cell receptor beta chains share one sample of origin, sequenced in a study of cytomegalovirus exposure and HLA in healthy donors. It was with 60 Vbeta and 13 Jbeta primers that the PCR ran. Assay used: immunoSEQ multiplex PCR; TCRdb lists only in-frame clones, some missing. Seen here are about 120,000 clones, around 76% observed once, and the top ten hold around 30%. Input material: PBMCs. The receptors shown here come from a man aged 55 to 70 in good health and CMV-seropositive.

The rearrangement joins TRBV6-5 to TRBJ2-1; D gene unclear. The CDR3 is 15 residues long. Trimming cost V 2 bases and J 0 bases, with 8 bases left between them. Germline V lookup: CDR1 MNHEY, CDR2 SVGAGI. CDR3 sequence reads: CASSYVPLSYNEQFF. CDR3 nucleotide sequence: TGTGCCAGCAGTTACGTTCCCCTCTCCTACAATGAGCAGTTCTTC.

V gene TRBV25-1 combines with J gene TRBJ2-4; possibly TRBD2 for D (6 bases). V lost 8 bases, J lost 7 bases, and 21 bases lay in between. This CDR3 comprises 15 residues. Germline CDR1 is MGHDK and CDR2 is SYGVNS. The CDR3, as DNA: TGTGCCAGCGCTGACGCGGGAATAGGCGCGAACATTCAGTACTTC. This gives the protein CASADAGIGANIQYF. The variable domain in full, with the rest retrieved from reference TRBV25-1 and TRBJ2-4, is EADIYQTPRYLVIGTGKKITLECSQTMGHDKMYWYQQDPGMELHLIHYSYGVNSTEKGDLSSESTVSRIRTEHFPLTLESARPSHTSQYLCASADAGIGANIQYFGAGTRLSVL.

The V call is TRBV5-1, the J call TRBJ2-2; 9 bases match TRBD1. The CDR3 spans 15 residues. Germline CDR1 reads SGHRS; CDR2 reads YFSETQ. J gave up 5 bases and V 4 bases, and 6 bases lay outside the gene matches. The CDR3 DNA reads TGCGCCAGCAGCGGCCCGGGACAGGGAACCGGGGAGCTGTTTTTT. Residues: CASSGPGQGTGELFF.

As regards this clone: This same CDR3 is encoded by further DNA sequences in the sample. The V call is TRBV30, the J call TRBJ1-1, with D uncertain. Looked up from germline, CDR1 is GTSNPN and CDR2 is SVGIG (reference sequence). V was trimmed by 2 bases and J by 1 base, leaving 8 bases between them. The CDR3 spans 13 residues. CDR3 nucleotides: TGTGCCTGGAGTCCTCTTAGGAACACTGAAGCTTTCTTT. Translated, it gives CAWSPLRNTEAFF.

The chain is built from TRBV10-1 and TRBJ1-2; perhaps TRBD1 as D (6 bases). V dropped 6 bases and J dropped 7 bases, with 15 bases sitting between them. CDR1 and CDR2 (germline): WNHNN, SYGVQD (reference sequence). The CDR3 loop spans 13 amino acids. CDR3 region: CASSVGQSSGYTF. The CDR3 DNA sequence: TGCGCCAGCAGCGTCGGACAGTCTTCTGGCTACACCTTC.

The sample holds a few counts of this clone. For the CDR3, the DNA is TGCGCCAGCAGCCACCACCCCGGGACTAGCGGGGTAAATACGCAGTATTTT. It specifies CASSHHPGTSGVNTQYF. The chain uses TRBV4-1 and TRBJ2-3, with 13 bases fitting TRBD2. Germline assignment: CDR1 MGHRA and CDR2 YSYEKL. CDR3 length: 17 residues. V trimming: 3 bases; J trimming: 7 bases; junction bases outside the gene matches: 10.

The chain is built from TRBV19 and TRBJ2-1, with D possibly TRBD2 on 6 matching bases. Germline CDR1 LNHDA, CDR2 SQIVND (reference sequence). V shed 0 bases and J shed 4 bases, with 10 bases lying between them. The CDR3 consists of 15 residues. DNA for the CDR3: TGTGCCAGTAGTATAGACGCGGGGTCTTACAATGAGCAGTTCTTC. This gives the protein CASSIDAGSYNEQFF.

The gene calls are TRBV7-2 and TRBJ2-3; 9 positions agree with TRBD2. V trimming: 6 bases; J trimming: 6 bases; junction bases outside the gene matches: 10. Germline V gene data show CDR1 as SGHTA and CDR2 as FQGNSA. The CDR3 has 15 amino acids. The CDR3 loop is CASRQAGGPVDTQYF. CDR3 DNA sequence: TGTGCCAGCAGACAGGCGGGAGGGCCGGTCGATACGCAGTATTTT.

The chain joins TRBV7-9 to TRBJ2-1; 10 bases fit TRBD2. Germline CDR1 and CDR2: SEHNR and FQNEAQ (reference sequence). V shed 3 bases and J 1 base; nucleotides not matched to a gene: 6. The CDR3 loop spans 17 amino acids. The DNA for the CDR3 is TGTGCCAGCAGCTTGGGACTAGCGAGGGCGTCCTACAATGAGCAGTTCTTC. Its protein is CASSLGLARASYNEQFF.

The chain carries TRBV5-1 and TRBJ2-5; 10 nucleotides agree with TRBD1. This CDR3 contains 16 residues. The germline V gene has CDR1 SGHRS and CDR2 YFSETQ. With 1 base clipped from V and 5 bases from J, the junction kept 8 bases outside the gene matches. The CDR3 reads CASSLRDRGPEETQYF. For the CDR3, the DNA is TGCGCCAGCAGCTTGCGTGACAGGGGGCCGGAGGAGACCCAGTACTTC.

The chain combines TRBV18 with TRBJ2-7, with D possibly being TRBD1 (6 bases). The V gene's germline CDR1 is KGHSH and CDR2 LQKENI. The V end was cut by 6 bases, the J end by 5 bases, with 17 bases between. The CDR3 spans 14 residues. CDR3 sequence (DNA): TGTGCCAGCTCCCCAGGTCAGGGGTATAACGAGCAGTACTTC. This encodes CASSPGQGYNEQYF.

The rearrangement joins TRBV6-1 to TRBJ2-2; unclear D gene. Looked up from germline, CDR1 is MNHNS and CDR2 is SASEGT. The CDR3 length is 15 residues. The V end was cut by 1 base, the J end by 5 bases, with 11 bases between. CDR3 DNA sequence: TGTGCCAGCAGTGAAGAAATAGCCACTACCGGGGAGCTGTTTTTT. Amino acids: CASSEEIATTGELFF.

The sample holds a few counts of this clone. CDR3 region: CASSPGTGSYEQYF. Written as DNA, the CDR3 is TGTGCCAGCAGCCCCGGGACAGGGAGCTACGAGCAGTACTTC. The J gene is TRBJ2-7, the V gene TRBV11-3; TRBD1 aligns across 9 bases. In germline, CDR1 is SGHNT, CDR2 YENEEA. V shed 5 bases, J shed 3 bases, and the junction held 5 bases outside the gene matches. The CDR3 is 14 amino acids.

J is TRBJ1-4 and V is TRBV6-1; TRBD1 is a possible D gene (6 bases). The V end was cut by 5 bases, the J end by 4 bases, with 11 bases between. Germline CDR1 reads MNHNS; CDR2 reads SASEGT. This CDR3 has 14 amino acids. The CDR3 DNA reads TGTGCCAGCAGTCCGAGGACAGATAATGAAAAACTGTTTTTT. Translated, it gives CASSPRTDNEKLFF.

The rearrangement joins TRBV5-1 to TRBJ1-2; D gene ambiguous. Germline loops: CDR1 SGHRS, CDR2 YFSETQ. Trimming took 0 bases from V and 9 from J, leaving 18 bases between them. This CDR3 has 15 amino acids. Written as DNA, the CDR3 is TGCGCCAGCAGCTTGGCCGTGATGACGCGGCGAAGCTACACCTTC. Protein product: CASSLAVMTRRSYTF.

This clone was observed a few times. V and J are TRBV7-8 and TRBJ1-5; D perhaps matches TRBD1 (5 bases). The germline CDR1 and CDR2 sequences are SGHVS and FQNEAQ. The CDR3 runs 19 residues. Trimming shortened V by 4 bases and J by 0 bases, and 22 bases separated the two germline ends. CDR3 DNA sequence: TGTGCCAGCAGCTCTTCTTATGGGGGGGACGGCTATAGCAATCAGCCCCAGCATTTT. Its translation is CASSSSYGGDGYSNQPQHF.

The V and J genes are TRBV4-2 and TRBJ2-5, with 12 bases that match TRBD1. The J call may be incorrect, as the DNA end agrees better with TRBJ2-7. The CDR3 spans 16 residues. CDR1 is LGHNA, CDR2 YNFKEQ, per germline. The CDR3 region has the DNA TGTGCCAGCAGCCGGATACCGGGACAGGGGGCTTACGAGCAGTACTTC. This sequence encodes CASSRIPGQGAYEQYF.

This rearrangement joins TRBV19 to TRBJ1-2; 8 nucleotides agree with TRBD1. Germline values: CDR1 LNHDA, CDR2 SQIVND (reference sequence). Unmatched junction bases numbered 13, after V lost 6 bases and J lost 4 bases. This CDR3 comprises 16 residues. The CDR3 spells CASRKPPGQGSYGYTF. The CDR3 DNA is TGTGCCAGTAGAAAGCCCCCTGGACAGGGCTCCTATGGCTACACCTTC.

The chain recombines TRBV6-1 with TRBJ1-2; D is unresolved. Germline lookup yields CDR1 MNHNS and CDR2 SASEGT. V lost 2 bases, J lost 8 bases, and 15 bases lay in between. The CDR3 consists of 14 residues. This CDR3 is CASSESAVDAGYTF. In nucleotides, the CDR3 is TGTGCCAGCAGTGAATCTGCGGTTGATGCCGGCTACACCTTC.

The rearrangement uses TRBV30 and TRBJ1-4; D is unresolved. The CDR3 runs 12 residues. V lost 1 base and J 5 bases, leaving 5 bases between the germline ends. From germline, CDR1 is GTSNPN and CDR2 SVGIG (reference sequence). The CDR3 DNA follows: TGTGCCTGGAGTGCCCAAAATGAAAAACTGTTTTTT. Translated, it gives CAWSAQNEKLFF. Full variable domain (outside the CDR3, taken from reference TRBV30 and TRBJ1-4): SQTIHQWPATLVQPVGSPLSLECTVEGTSNPNLYWYRQAAGRGLQLLFYSVGIGQISSEVPQNLSASRPQDRQFILSSKKLLLSDSGFYLCAWSAQNEKLFFGSGTQLSVL.

This clone was detected only once. At one end the junction does not follow the germline gene, possibly because of a read error. The chain is built from TRBV9 and TRBJ2-4; 8 bases are a match to TRBD1. This CDR3 spans 14 amino acids. Per germline, CDR1 SGDLS and CDR2 YYNGEE. Here the CDR3 reads CASSPRTGLNSQYF. The CDR3 DNA reads TGTGCCAGCAGCCCCCGGACAGGGTTAAACAGTCAGTACTTC.

This clone was picked up one time. V and J are TRBV6-6 and TRBJ2-3, with 7 bases matching TRBD1. The CDR3 has 15 residues. The ends lost 4 bases at V and 3 bases at J; junction bases unmatched: 7. Per the germline V gene, CDR1 is MNHNY and CDR2 is SVGAGI (reference sequence). The CDR3 protein is CASSSRQGRTDTQYF. CDR3 DNA: TGTGCCAGCAGTTCGCGACAGGGTAGGACAGATACGCAGTATTTT.

The chain uses TRBV10-3 and TRBJ1-5; 10 positions agree with TRBD1. V dropped 0 bases and J dropped 6; count of bases not matched to a gene: 2. The germline V gene has CDR1 ENHRY and CDR2 SYGVKD. CDR3 length equals 15 residues. The CDR3 nucleotides read TGTGCCATCAGTGAGTCCGGGACAGGGGTTCAGCCCCAGCATTTT. It is translated as CAISESGTGVQPQHF.

The V gene is TRBV6-5, the J gene TRBJ2-7, with 8 positions matching TRBD1. CDR1 is MNHEY, CDR2 SVGAGI, per germline. The length of the CDR3 is 15 residues. With V trimmed by 0 bases and J by 5 bases, 6 bases remained unmatched. CDR3 DNA sequence: TGTGCCAGCAGTTACTCTCGGGCAGGGGGCCACGAGCAGTACTTC. It encodes CASSYSRAGGHEQYF.

The chain employs TRBV19 and TRBJ1-5, with D possibly being TRBD1 (6 bases). Trimming pared 9 bases from V and 0 bases from J, leaving 12 bases between. The CDR3 runs 14 residues. Germline values: CDR1 LNHDA, CDR2 SQIVND (reference sequence). The CDR3 is CASGRGDSNQPQHF. For the CDR3, the DNA is TGTGCCAGCGGCAGGGGTGATAGCAATCAGCCCCAGCATTTT.

The J gene is TRBJ1-1, the V gene TRBV19; 10 bases agree with TRBD1. J lost 0 bases, V lost 2 bases, and 3 bases had no gene match. Germline CDR1 reads LNHDA; CDR2 reads SQIVND (reference sequence). CDR3 length: 16 amino acids. The CDR3 bases are TGTGCCAGTAGTATACCGGGACAGGGGATGAACACTGAAGCTTTCTTT. Its translation is CASSIPGQGMNTEAFF.

The chain uses TRBV5-1 and TRBJ1-1; D might be TRBD1 (6 bases). Germline CDR1 SGHRS, CDR2 YFSETQ. Between the trimmed V and J ends, which lost 4 bases and 4 bases, there was a span of 14 bases. This CDR3 has 14 residues. CDR3 in amino acids: CASSEQGGGTEAFF. The CDR3 bases are TGCGCCAGCAGCGAACAGGGAGGGGGCACTGAAGCTTTCTTT.

This clone was seen only a few times. The genes are TRBV11-2 and TRBJ2-7, with TRBD1 matching 9 bases. The CDR3 is 16 amino acids. The germline CDR1 and CDR2 sequences are SGHAT and FQNNGV. With 1 base clipped from V and 3 bases from J, the junction kept 7 bases outside the gene matches. In nucleotides, the CDR3 is TGTGCCAGCAGCTTAGGGGGACAGGGATATCGCTACGAGCAGTACTTC. Residues: CASSLGGQGYRYEQYF.

The CDR3 loop is CASSEGQGPGRKLFF. For the CDR3, the DNA is TGTGCCAGCAGCGAGGGACAGGGACCGGGTAGGAAACTGTTTTTT. The chain joins TRBV5-4 to TRBJ1-4; 9 positions match TRBD1. CDR1 is SGHNT, CDR2 YYREEE, per germline (reference sequence). This CDR3 is built from 15 residues. With V trimmed by 4 bases and J by 11 bases, 12 bases remained unmatched.

In its sample, this clone was seen once. The J gene is TRBJ1-2, the V gene TRBV5-1; 11 bases are shared with TRBD1. CDR3 length: 14 amino acids. Unmatched junction bases numbered 5, after V lost 5 bases and J lost 5 bases. Per germline, CDR1 SGHRS and CDR2 YFSETQ. CDR3 in DNA: TGCGCCAGCAGACGGGACAGGGGGGTTTATGGCTACACCTTC. Its protein is CASRRDRGVYGYTF.

V usage is TRBV27 and J usage is TRBJ2-7, with 9 bases lining up with TRBD2. Per germline, CDR1 MNHEY and CDR2 SMNVEV (reference sequence). CDR3 length: 15 amino acids. Trimming took 0 bases from V and 3 from J; bases not matched to a gene: 3. The CDR3 DNA is TGTGCCAGCAGTTTATCTAGCGGGGGTAACTACGAGCAGTACTTC. This translates into CASSLSSGGNYEQYF.

The V and J genes are TRBV28 and TRBJ2-2; D gene ambiguous. This CDR3 region has 13 residues. Trimming left V 6 bases short and J 2 bases short, with 7 bases between. Germline V lookup: CDR1 MDHEN, CDR2 SYDVKM. The CDR3 DNA is TGTGCCAGCAGGAGAATTAACACCGGGGAGCTGTTTTTT. It codes for CASRRINTGELFF. Based on the CDR3 plus reference TRBV28 and TRBJ2-2, the full variable domain is DVKVTQSSRYLVKRTGEKVFLECVQDMDHENMFWYRQDPGLGLRLIYFSYDVKMKEKGDIPEGYSVSREKKERFSLILESASTNQTSMYLCASRRINTGELFFGEGSRLTVL.